This T cell receptor beta chain was recovered during a study of cytomegalovirus exposure and HLA in healthy donors. This CDR3 spans 17 amino acids. V shed 1 base and J 1 base; nucleotides not matched to a gene: 7. In germline, CDR1 is SGHRS, CDR2 YFSETQ. To note about this clone: Its antigen is still unknown.

Points from the study as a whole: About 87% or about 30% of the time was how often most TCR beta V segments were productive, according to an earlier analysis. In all likelihood, a cluster of highly shared sequence variants was a sequencing artifact. The later analysis indicated that the majority of CMV-associated TCR beta chains appeared HLA-restricted.

Use of 60 Vbeta and 13 Jbeta primers characterized the PCR. Profiled with immunoSEQ multiplex PCR; TCRdb holds only in-frame clones, not every one. The sample holds more than 90,000 clones, around 74% seen once. The sample comprised PBMCs. This sequence joins TRBV5-1 and TRBJ1-1; TRBD1 agrees at 10 bases. The TCR sequence derives from a man aged 40-49 years in good health and CMV-seropositive. The CDR3 protein is CASSLWDRGSRNTEAFF. CDR3 coding DNA: TGCGCCAGCAGCTTGTGGGACAGGGGAAGTCGGAACACTGAAGCTTTCTTT. The whole variable domain, remainder taken from reference TRBV5-1 and TRBJ1-1, is KAGVTQTPRYLIKTRGQQVTLSCSPISGHRSVSWYQQTPGQGLQFLFEYFSETQRNKGNFPGRFSGRQFSNSRSEMNVSTLELGDSALYLCASSLWDRGSRNTEAFFGQGTRLTVV.